This T cell receptor beta chain was sequenced for a study of blood T cell repertoires in COVID-19. Across the whole study: The origin of the acute and convalescent COVID-19 samples was the United States, Italy and Spain.

The authors' processing: Estimation of nucleated cell counts was performed using reference gene primer amplification. Sequenced by immunoSEQ multiplex PCR; TCRdb stores in-frame clones only, minus some. Clone size and V and J calls were adopted from that table, with D and trimming inferred from the DNA. The sample holds around 250,000 clones; 83% are singletons and the top ten take around 8.9%. This sequence originates from a man aged 35 to 55 with active or convalescent COVID-19. The sample consisted of peripheral blood.

CDR3 amino acids: CASSPRREGYTEAFF. The CDR3 nucleotides read TGTGCCAGCTCACCACGGCGGGAGGGGTACACTGAAGCTTTCTTT. This chain joins TRBV18 and TRBJ1-1; a weak D match, TRBD1 (5 bases). CDR1 is KGHSH and CDR2 is LQKENI in the germline V gene. The CDR3 totals 15 residues. V lost 1 base, J lost 3 bases, and 12 bases lay in between.